Sequencing of this T cell receptor (beta chain) was carried out in a study of shared clonotypes between healthy human individuals. Study in general: Donor composition was two women and a few men, aged 18 to 49.

This clone occurred a few times. Each cell subset's genomic DNA was divided evenly among several immunoSEQ plates. Measured with immunoSEQ multiplex PCR; TCRdb has only the in-frame clones, and not every one. The sample carries some 1,100,000 clones, around 78% recorded once. V dropped 6 bases and J dropped 7 bases, with 18 bases sitting between them. This CDR3 spans 14 amino acids. Germline values: CDR1 MGHDK, CDR2 SYGVNS. The sequencing input was memory CD4+ T cells from PBMCs. Subset defined: CD45RA-negative fraction. The sequence came from a man aged 18-30 years in good health. Some clones in this sample may be carry-over from other donors' samples. The genes are TRBV25-1 and TRBJ1-2, with D perhaps matching TRBD1 (6 bases). The CDR3, as DNA: TGTGCCAGCAGGTCGACAGGTACCTCCATTGGCTACACCTTC. Amino acid sequence: CASRSTGTSIGYTF.